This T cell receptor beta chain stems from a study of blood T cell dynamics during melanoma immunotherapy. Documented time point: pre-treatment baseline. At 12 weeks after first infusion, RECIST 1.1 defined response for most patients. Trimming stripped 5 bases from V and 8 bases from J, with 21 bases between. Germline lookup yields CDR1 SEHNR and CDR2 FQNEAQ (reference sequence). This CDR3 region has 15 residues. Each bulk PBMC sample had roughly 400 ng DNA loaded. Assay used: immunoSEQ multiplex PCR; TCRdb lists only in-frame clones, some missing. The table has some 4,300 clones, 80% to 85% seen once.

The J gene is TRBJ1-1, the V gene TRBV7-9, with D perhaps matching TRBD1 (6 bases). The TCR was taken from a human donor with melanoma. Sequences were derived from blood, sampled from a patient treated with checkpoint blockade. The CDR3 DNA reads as TGTGCCAGCAGCCCCCGGGGGCGACTCGGGATCGAAGCTTTCTTT. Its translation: CASSPRGRLGIEAFF.